The clone carrying this TCR beta chain was recorded at least ten times. No antigen is known for it. Per germline, CDR1 SGHKS and CDR2 YYEKEE (reference sequence). Losses at the gene ends were 5 bases for V and 4 bases for J; bases not matched to a gene: 4. The CDR3 runs 15 residues. The sample belongs to a study of prognosis after radiotherapy for stage I lung cancer. Study background: No patient received concurrent therapy with stereotactic body radiotherapy.

Amplification of TCR beta CDR3 from genomic DNA used two-round multiplex PCR. TRBV and TRBJ genes each had their own specific primers in first-round PCR. TCRdb redid the calling of the multiplex PCR reads with MiXCR, one entry per CDR3 protein. The sample lists 20,000 to 30,000 distinct CDR3 sequences; about two fifths were seen once. Study-wide findings and caveats: The number of unique TCR clones went down after stereotactic body radiation therapy, with a median of about 10,000 versus 6,900. Lower Shannon entropy values were found after stereotactic body radiation therapy in patients who developed distant metastases.

Peripheral blood, in approximately 5.4-milliliter volumes, was drawn at each of two time points. The chain employs TRBV5-5 and TRBJ2-3; 13 nucleotides agree with TRBD2. This sequence originates from a donor over 45 with non-small cell lung cancer. Material: PBMCs, obtained before or after stereotactic body radiation therapy (not recorded which). The CDR3 DNA follows: TGTGCCAGCAGGTGGACTAGCGGGAGACCAGATACGCAGTATTTT. Encoded protein: CASRWTSGRPDTQYF.